A single sample gave rise to the 26 T cell receptor beta chains below, sequenced in a study of T-cell memory formation after mild COVID-19. A single record per CDR3 protein comes from TCRdb applying MiXCR to the 5' RACE reads. The repertoire holds roughly 160,000 distinct CDR3 sequences, with over 10% as singletons. Input material: PBMCs or a T cell subset sorted from them (not recorded which). The origin of the receptors is a man aged 18 to 30 who had mild COVID-19 (a few samples of this study predate the infection). Cell type and time point are not known.

This clonotype was counted a few times. The V call is TRBV29-1, the J call TRBJ2-1; D unresolved. Trimming removed 7 bases from V and 9 bases from J, with 4 bases in between. Germline-derived CDR1 and CDR2 are SQVTM and ANQGSEA. The CDR3 extends over 8 amino acids. CDR3 in DNA: TGCAGCGGTGGTGAGCAGTTCTTC. Residues: CSGGEQFF.

This clonotype was detected only a few times. The V and J genes are TRBV7-2 and TRBJ2-7; weak D call: TRBD2 (5 bases). From germline, CDR1 is SGHTA and CDR2 FQGNSA. Trimming took 1 base from V and 4 from J, leaving 14 bases between them. This CDR3 contains 15 residues. The chain's CDR3 is CASSLGTLLGYEQYF. DNA for the CDR3: TGTGCCAGCAGCTTAGGGACTTTGCTGGGGTACGAGCAGTACTTC.

This clonotype was picked up many times. The V and J genes are TRBV20-1 and TRBJ2-7; 10 bases match TRBD1. This CDR3 comprises 15 residues. V shed 5 bases and J 0 bases; nucleotides not matched to a gene: 7. Germline V lookup: CDR1 DFQATT, CDR2 SNEGSKA (reference sequence). CDR3 in amino acids: CSASPGTGASYEQYF. CDR3 bases: TGCAGTGCTTCCCCCGGGACAGGGGCCTCCTACGAGCAGTACTTC.

This clonotype came up a few times. V and J are TRBV28 and TRBJ2-7; D might be TRBD1 (6 bases). With 2 bases removed from V and 2 bases from J, the gap between germline ends came to 13 bases. Per germline, CDR1 MDHEN and CDR2 SYDVKM. This CDR3 spans 15 amino acids. The CDR3 DNA sequence: TGTGCCAGCAGTTTAGGGGGCAATCGGCCCTACGAGCAGTACGTC. It specifies CASSLGGNRPYEQYV.

This clonotype was seen a handful of times. This chain links TRBV23-1 with TRBJ2-4, with 8 nucleotides matching TRBD2. TRBV23-1 is given ORF status, its function remaining uncertain. CDR3 length: 15 amino acids. The trim removed 1 base at V and 1 base at J, leaving 0 bases unmatched. The CDR3 spells CASSQCGGAKNIQYF. For the CDR3, the DNA is TGCGCCAGCAGTCAATGCGGGGGGGCCAAAAACATTCAGTACTTC.

This clonotype was found many times. The rearrangement links TRBV20-1 to TRBJ2-4; 7 bases are a match to TRBD2. The CDR3 contains 11 residues. Germline V gene data show CDR1 as DFQATT and CDR2 as SNEGSKA (reference sequence). Trimming took 3 bases from V and 7 from J; bases not matched to a gene: 0. The CDR3 bases are TGCAGTGCTAGGGGGGGGAACATTCAGTACTTC. Translation: CSARGGNIQYF.

This clonotype showed up just once. This chain links TRBV28 with TRBJ2-3; D call uncertain. Looked up from germline, CDR1 is MDHEN and CDR2 is SYDVKM. Trimming left V 8 bases short and J 0 bases short, with 18 bases between. The CDR3 is 16 residues long. This CDR3 is CASPPRRLGSTDTQYF. The CDR3 DNA is TGTGCCAGCCCCCCCCGCCGCCTGGGGAGCACAGATACGCAGTATTTT.

This clonotype has more than one count but fewer than ten. V usage is TRBV5-1 and J usage is TRBJ2-1; 7 bases map to TRBD1. The V gene end was trimmed by 4 bases and the J gene end by 10 bases; junction bases not matched to a gene: 11. This CDR3 comprises 14 residues. Per the germline V gene, CDR1 is SGHRS and CDR2 is YFSETQ. In DNA form, the CDR3 reads TGCGCCAGCAGCAGATTTTACAGGGGTGAGGAGCAGTTCTTC. Residues: CASSRFYRGEEQFF. Filled out from reference TRBV5-1 and TRBJ2-1, the complete variable domain reads KAGVTQTPRYLIKTRGQQVTLSCSPISGHRSVSWYQQTPGQGLQFLFEYFSETQRNKGNFPGRFSGRQFSNSRSEMNVSTLELGDSALYLCASSRFYRGEEQFFGPGTRLTVL.

This chain joins TRBV7-2 and TRBJ2-2; D might be TRBD1 or TRBD2, each matching 5 bases. Trimming stripped 8 bases from V and 3 bases from J, with 7 bases between. The length of the CDR3 is 12 residues. CDR1 SGHTA and CDR2 FQGNSA come from the germline V gene. The CDR3 region is CASGGYTGELFF. As DNA, the CDR3 is TGTGCCAGCGGGGGTTACACCGGGGAGCTGTTTTTT.

This clonotype has just a few counts. V gene TRBV4-3 combines with J gene TRBJ2-1; D not resolved. The germline CDR1 and CDR2 sequences are LGHNA and YSLEER. With 4 bases removed from V and 6 bases from J, the gap between germline ends came to 16 bases. This CDR3 spans 15 amino acids. The CDR3 bases are TGCGCCAGCAGCCCCGGACGACCCGTAAGCAATGAGCAGTTCTTC. Translation gives CASSPGRPVSNEQFF.

The table lists this clonotype with many counts. This chain joins TRBV7-2 and TRBJ2-3; 8 positions match TRBD1. Germline lookup yields CDR1 SGHTA and CDR2 FQGNSA. This CDR3 is built from 15 residues. With V trimmed by 5 bases and J by 5 bases, 9 bases remained unmatched. CDR3 region: CASSGGQEGRDTQYF. The CDR3 DNA sequence: TGTGCCAGCAGCGGGGGACAGGAGGGAAGAGATACGCAGTATTTT.

The rearrangement links TRBV7-9 to TRBJ2-6, with 10 nucleotides matching TRBD1. The CDR3 has 16 residues. Germline V gives CDR1 SEHNR, CDR2 FQNEAQ (reference sequence). J was trimmed by 3 bases and V by 5 bases; bases with no gene match: 4. CDR3 nucleotide sequence: TGTGCCAGCAGCCGGGGACAGGGGCTTGGGGCCAACGTCCTGACTTTC. Encoded protein: CASSRGQGLGANVLTF.

V usage is TRBV5-1 and J usage is TRBJ1-1; no definite D call. This CDR3 spans 13 amino acids. Germline-derived CDR1 and CDR2 are SGHRS and YFSETQ. V was cut by 4 bases and J by 4 bases, with 11 bases left in between. CDR3 amino acids: CASSAVMGTEAFF. The CDR3 nucleotides read TGCGCCAGCAGCGCCGTTATGGGCACTGAAGCTTTCTTT.

This sequence joins TRBV11-2 and TRBJ2-2, with unresolved D. Germline CDR1 SGHAT, CDR2 FQNNGV. Trimming stripped 5 bases from V and 7 bases from J, with 17 bases between. This CDR3 has 15 amino acids. Here the CDR3 reads CASSIRTPRSGELFF. CDR3 in DNA: TGTGCCAGCAGCATTCGGACCCCGAGGAGCGGGGAGCTGTTTTTT. The whole variable domain, filled in from reference TRBV11-2 and TRBJ2-2, reads EAGVAQSPRYKIIEKRQSVAFWCNPISGHATLYWYQQILGQGPKLLIQFQNNGVVDDSQLPKDRFSAERLKGVDSTLKIQPAKLEDSAVYLCASSIRTPRSGELFFGEGSRLTVL.

This clonotype was observed many times. The chain joins TRBV12-3 or TRBV12-4 to TRBJ2-6; D call uncertain. There are 15 residues in the CDR3. Trimming cost V 5 bases and J 2 bases, with 10 bases left between them. Here the CDR3 DNA reads TGTGCCAGCAGTCATACGACGGCTGGGGCCAACGTCCTGACTTTC. Protein sequence: CASSHTTAGANVLTF.

This clonotype was observed a few times. The chain recombines TRBV20-1 with TRBJ1-2, with 8 bases fitting TRBD1. This CDR3 region has 15 residues. Germline V CDR1 and CDR2: DFQATT, SNEGSKA (reference sequence). With 5 bases clipped from V and 3 bases from J, the junction kept 11 bases outside the gene matches. The CDR3 spells CSAGPVDRVDYGYTF. The CDR3 bases are TGCAGTGCTGGACCGGTGGACAGGGTGGACTATGGCTACACCTTC.

This clonotype was counted many times. The CDR3 DNA is TGCGCCAGCAGGGACCTGACCGGGACTCATACCTACAATGAGCAGTTCTTC. It specifies CASRDLTGTHTYNEQFF. The J gene is TRBJ2-1, the V gene TRBV5-1; D perhaps matches TRBD2 (6 bases). This CDR3 comprises 17 residues. Germline CDR1 is SGHRS and CDR2 is YFSETQ. V lost 5 bases and J 2 bases, leaving 20 bases between the germline ends.

In its sample, this clonotype was seen a few times. This chain connects TRBV12-3 or TRBV12-4 to TRBJ2-7; 12 bases line up with TRBD2. The CDR3 extends over 14 amino acids. The junction had 0 bases not matched to a gene; V was cut back by 5 bases and J by 1 base. CDR3 amino acids: CASSTSGGSYEQYF. The CDR3 DNA is TGTGCCAGCAGTACTAGCGGGGGGTCCTACGAGCAGTACTTC.

This clonotype has just a few counts. The chain employs TRBV19 and TRBJ1-5; 12 nucleotides match TRBD1. J lost 8 bases, V lost 3 bases, and 5 bases had no gene match. Germline V lookup: CDR1 LNHDA, CDR2 SQIVND (reference sequence). There are 15 residues in the CDR3. CDR3 nucleotides: TGTGCCAGTAGTATGGGGACAGGGGGCGCGGAGCCCCAGCATTTT. The encoded protein is CASSMGTGGAEPQHF.

This clonotype was counted between two and nine times. The V gene is TRBV7-3, the J gene TRBJ2-1; 9 positions agree with TRBD1. V lost 5 bases to trimming and J lost 9 bases; unmatched junction nucleotides: 8. Looked up from germline, CDR1 is SGHTA and CDR2 is FQGTGA. CDR3 length: 14 amino acids. The CDR3 is CASSTGGGLVEQFF. The CDR3 DNA reads as TGTGCCAGCAGCACAGGGGGCGGTCTGGTTGAGCAGTTCTTC.

This clonotype was detected many times. The V gene is TRBV7-6, the J gene TRBJ2-5, with no clear D. Trimming pared 3 bases from V and 5 bases from J, leaving 10 bases between. There are 13 residues in the CDR3. Germline V gene lookup returns CDR1 SGHVS and CDR2 FNYEAQ. This chain's CDR3 is CASSLGGKETQYF. Here the CDR3 DNA reads TGTGCCAGCAGCTTGGGTGGGAAGGAGACCCAGTACTTC.

Only a few counts were recorded for this clonotype. The chain recombines TRBV28 with TRBJ2-3; 10 bases agree with TRBD1. This CDR3 is 16 amino acids long. The V and J ends lost 5 bases and 6 bases, in that order; junction bases with no gene match: 11. Germline V gene data show CDR1 as MDHEN and CDR2 as SYDVKM. The CDR3 protein is CASSPHGTGDSDTQYF. CDR3 nucleotide sequence: TGTGCCAGCAGTCCGCACGGGACAGGGGATTCGGATACGCAGTATTTT.

The rearrangement uses TRBV20-1 and TRBJ1-1; TRBD1 might be the D (5 bases). Trimming left V 3 bases short and J 0 bases short, with 23 bases between. Germline values: CDR1 DFQATT, CDR2 SNEGSKA (reference sequence). CDR3 length: 18 residues. CDR3 coding DNA: TGCAGTGCTAGGACATCTGGTGGGGGTCGGATCTTGAACACTGAAGCTTTCTTT. It translates to CSARTSGGGRILNTEAFF.

The chain links TRBV23-1 to TRBJ1-5; D perhaps matches TRBD1 (5 bases). TRBV23-1 is recorded as an ORF, its role being uncertain. Deletions cut 7 bases from V and 4 bases from J, with 26 bases between. The CDR3 has 18 residues. CDR3 sequence reads: CASIGDHKGFSGNQPQHF. The DNA for the CDR3 is TGCGCCAGCATAGGGGATCATAAGGGCTTTTCAGGGAATCAGCCCCAGCATTTT.

This clonotype was observed a few times. The V gene is TRBV5-1, the J gene TRBJ2-2; D is unresolved. CDR3 length equals 13 residues. The ends were cut back, 0 bases at V and 6 bases at J, with 6 bases in the middle. Per the germline V gene, CDR1 is SGHRS and CDR2 is YFSETQ. The DNA for the CDR3 is TGCGCCAGCAGCTTGGTATCCCCCGGGGAGCTGTTTTTT. This encodes CASSLVSPGELFF.

This clonotype was recorded a few times. The chain uses TRBV5-1 and TRBJ2-1, with TRBD2 matching over 10 bases. The germline V gene has CDR1 SGHRS and CDR2 YFSETQ. The CDR3 totals 16 residues. V was pared by 3 bases and J by 4 bases, with 7 bases of the junction left unmatched. The CDR3 spells CASSSPTSGVYNEQFF. DNA of the CDR3: TGCGCCAGCAGCTCTCCAACTAGCGGGGTGTACAATGAGCAGTTCTTC.